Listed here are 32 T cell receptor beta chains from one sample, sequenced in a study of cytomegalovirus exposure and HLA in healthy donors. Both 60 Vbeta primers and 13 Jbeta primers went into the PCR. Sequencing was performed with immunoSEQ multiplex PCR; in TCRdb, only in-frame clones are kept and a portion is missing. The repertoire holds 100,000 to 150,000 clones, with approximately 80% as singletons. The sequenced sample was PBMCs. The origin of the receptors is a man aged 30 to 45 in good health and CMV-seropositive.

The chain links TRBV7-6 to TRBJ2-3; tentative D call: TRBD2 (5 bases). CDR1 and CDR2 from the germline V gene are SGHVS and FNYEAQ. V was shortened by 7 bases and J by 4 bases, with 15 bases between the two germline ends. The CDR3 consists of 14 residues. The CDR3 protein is CASTAGTLADTQYF. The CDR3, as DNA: TGTGCCAGCACCGCGGGCACCTTGGCAGATACGCAGTATTTT. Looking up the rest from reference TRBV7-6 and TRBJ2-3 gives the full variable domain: GAGVSQSPRYKVTKRGQDVALRCDPISGHVSLYWYRQALGQGPEFLTYFNYEAQQDKSGLPNDRFSAERPEGSISTLTIQRTEQRDSAMYRCASTAGTLADTQYFGPGTRLTVL.

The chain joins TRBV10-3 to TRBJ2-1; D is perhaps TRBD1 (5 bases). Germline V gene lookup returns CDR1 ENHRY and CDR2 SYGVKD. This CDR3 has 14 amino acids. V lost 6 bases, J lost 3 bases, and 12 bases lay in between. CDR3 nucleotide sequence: TGTGCCATCAGGTTCTCGGACATCTACAATGAGCAGTTCTTC. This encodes CAIRFSDIYNEQFF.

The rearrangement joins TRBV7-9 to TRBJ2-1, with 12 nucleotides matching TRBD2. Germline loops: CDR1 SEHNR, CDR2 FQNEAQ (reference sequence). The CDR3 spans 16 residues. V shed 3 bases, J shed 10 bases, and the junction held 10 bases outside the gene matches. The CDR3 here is CASSFPSGRADPEQFF. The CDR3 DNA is TGTGCCAGCAGCTTTCCTAGCGGGAGGGCCGATCCCGAGCAGTTCTTC.

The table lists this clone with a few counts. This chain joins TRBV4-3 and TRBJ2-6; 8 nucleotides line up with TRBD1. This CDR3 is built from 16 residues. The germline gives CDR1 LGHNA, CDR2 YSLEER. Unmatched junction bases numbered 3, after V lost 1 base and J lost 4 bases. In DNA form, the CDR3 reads TGCGCCAGCAGCCAAGGGACAGGGACCGGGGCCAACGTCCTGACTTTC. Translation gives CASSQGTGTGANVLTF.

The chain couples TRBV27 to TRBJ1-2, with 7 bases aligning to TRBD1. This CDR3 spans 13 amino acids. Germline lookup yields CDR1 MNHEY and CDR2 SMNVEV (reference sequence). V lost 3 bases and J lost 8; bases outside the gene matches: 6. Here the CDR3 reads CASSFSTGLGYTF. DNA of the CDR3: TGTGCCAGCAGTTTCTCGACAGGGCTGGGCTACACCTTC.

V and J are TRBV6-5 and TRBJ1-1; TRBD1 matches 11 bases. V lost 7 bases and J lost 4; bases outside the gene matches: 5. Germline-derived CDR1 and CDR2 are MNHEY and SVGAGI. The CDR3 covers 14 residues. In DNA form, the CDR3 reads TGTGCCAGCAAACCCGGGACAGGGGGCACTGAAGCTTTCTTT. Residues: CASKPGTGGTEAFF.

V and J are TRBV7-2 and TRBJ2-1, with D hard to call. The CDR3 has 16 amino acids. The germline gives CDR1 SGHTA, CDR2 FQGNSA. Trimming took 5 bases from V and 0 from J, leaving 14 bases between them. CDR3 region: CASSPRPWSSYNEQFF. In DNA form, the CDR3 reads TGTGCCAGCAGCCCCAGACCTTGGAGCTCCTACAATGAGCAGTTCTTC.

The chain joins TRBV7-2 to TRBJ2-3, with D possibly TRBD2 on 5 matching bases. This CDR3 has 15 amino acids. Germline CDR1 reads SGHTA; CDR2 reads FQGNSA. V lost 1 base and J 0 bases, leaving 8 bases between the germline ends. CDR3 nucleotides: TGTGCCAGCAGCTTAGGCGGGTGGAGCACAGATACGCAGTATTTT. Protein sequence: CASSLGGWSTDTQYF.

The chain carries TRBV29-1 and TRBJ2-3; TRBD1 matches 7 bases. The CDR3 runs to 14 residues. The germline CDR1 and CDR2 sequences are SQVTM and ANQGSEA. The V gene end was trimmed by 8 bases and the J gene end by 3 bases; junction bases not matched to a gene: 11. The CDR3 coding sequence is TGCAGCTCTGACAGGGAAGGTCGGACAGATACGCAGTATTTT. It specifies CSSDREGRTDTQYF.

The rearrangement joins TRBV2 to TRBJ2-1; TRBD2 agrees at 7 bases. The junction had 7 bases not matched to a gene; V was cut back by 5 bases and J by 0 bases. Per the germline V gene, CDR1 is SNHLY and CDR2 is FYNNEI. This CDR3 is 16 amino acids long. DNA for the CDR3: TGTGCCAGCAGTCCACTGGGCGGGAGCTCCTACAATGAGCAGTTCTTC. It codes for CASSPLGGSSYNEQFF.

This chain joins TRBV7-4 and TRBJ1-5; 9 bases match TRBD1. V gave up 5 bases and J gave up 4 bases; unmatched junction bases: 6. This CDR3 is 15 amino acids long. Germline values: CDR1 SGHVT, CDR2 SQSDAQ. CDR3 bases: TGTGCCAGCAGCACCCGGGACAGGGTGAATCAGCCCCAGCATTTT. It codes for CASSTRDRVNQPQHF.

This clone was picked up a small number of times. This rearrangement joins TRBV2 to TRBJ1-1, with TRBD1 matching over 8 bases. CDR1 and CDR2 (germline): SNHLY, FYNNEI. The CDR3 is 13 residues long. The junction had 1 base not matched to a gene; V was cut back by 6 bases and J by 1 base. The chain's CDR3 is CASSGQGNTEAFF. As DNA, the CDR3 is TGTGCCAGCAGCGGACAGGGGAACACTGAAGCTTTCTTT.

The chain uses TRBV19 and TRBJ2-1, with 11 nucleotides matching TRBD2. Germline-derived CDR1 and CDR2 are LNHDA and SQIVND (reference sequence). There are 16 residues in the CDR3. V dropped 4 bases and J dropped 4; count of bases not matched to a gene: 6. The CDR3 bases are TGTGCCAGTAGTAGCAGGACTAGCGGGTTTTACAATGAGCAGTTCTTC. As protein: CASSSRTSGFYNEQFF.

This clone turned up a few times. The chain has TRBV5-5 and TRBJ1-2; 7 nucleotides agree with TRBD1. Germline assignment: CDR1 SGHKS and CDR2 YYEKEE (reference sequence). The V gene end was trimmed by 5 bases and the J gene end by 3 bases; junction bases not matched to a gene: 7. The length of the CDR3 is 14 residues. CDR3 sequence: CASSFTGDHYGYTF. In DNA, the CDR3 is TGTGCCAGCAGTTTCACAGGGGACCACTATGGCTACACCTTC.

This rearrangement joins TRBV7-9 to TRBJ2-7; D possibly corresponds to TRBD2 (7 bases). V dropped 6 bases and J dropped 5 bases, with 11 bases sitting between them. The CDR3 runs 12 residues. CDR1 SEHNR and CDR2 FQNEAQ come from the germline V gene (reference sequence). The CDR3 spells CASRAGANEQYF. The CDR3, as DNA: TGTGCCAGCAGGGCGGGGGCCAACGAGCAGTACTTC.

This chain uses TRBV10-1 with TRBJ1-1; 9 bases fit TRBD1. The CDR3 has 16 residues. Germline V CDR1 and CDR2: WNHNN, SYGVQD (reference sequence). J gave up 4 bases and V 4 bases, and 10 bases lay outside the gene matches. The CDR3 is CASSVDRGGVGTEAFF. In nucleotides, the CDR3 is TGCGCCAGCAGTGTCGACAGGGGGGGTGTAGGCACTGAAGCTTTCTTT.

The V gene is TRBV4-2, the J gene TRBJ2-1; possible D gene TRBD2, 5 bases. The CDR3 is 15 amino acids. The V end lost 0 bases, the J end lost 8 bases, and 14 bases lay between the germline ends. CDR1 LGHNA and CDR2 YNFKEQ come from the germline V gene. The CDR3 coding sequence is TGTGCCAGCAGCCAAGATGCGAAGGCGGGCGATGAGCAGTTCTTC. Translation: CASSQDAKAGDEQFF.

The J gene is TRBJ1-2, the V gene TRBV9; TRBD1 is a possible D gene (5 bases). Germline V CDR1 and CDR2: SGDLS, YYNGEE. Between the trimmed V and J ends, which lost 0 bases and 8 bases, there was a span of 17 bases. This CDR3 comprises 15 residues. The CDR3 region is CASSVVKGQIGGYTF. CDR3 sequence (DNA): TGTGCCAGCAGCGTAGTAAAGGGGCAGATCGGGGGCTACACCTTC.

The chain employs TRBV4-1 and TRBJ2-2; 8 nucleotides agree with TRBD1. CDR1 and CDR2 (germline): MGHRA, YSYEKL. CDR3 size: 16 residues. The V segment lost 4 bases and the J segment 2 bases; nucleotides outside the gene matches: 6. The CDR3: CASSPNRGANTGELFF. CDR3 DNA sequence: TGCGCCAGCAGCCCTAACAGGGGGGCCAACACCGGGGAGCTGTTTTTT.

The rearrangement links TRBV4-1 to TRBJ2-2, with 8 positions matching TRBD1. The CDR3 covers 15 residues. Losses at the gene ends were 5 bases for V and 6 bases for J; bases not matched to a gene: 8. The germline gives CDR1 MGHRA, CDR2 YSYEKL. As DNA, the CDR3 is TGCGCCAGCAGCGTCCTGGACAGGGAATCCGGGGAGCTGTTTTTT. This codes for CASSVLDRESGELFF.

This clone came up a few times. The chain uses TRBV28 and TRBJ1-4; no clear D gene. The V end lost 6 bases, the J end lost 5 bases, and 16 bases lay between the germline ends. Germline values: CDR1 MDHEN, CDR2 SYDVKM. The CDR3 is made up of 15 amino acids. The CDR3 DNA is TGTGCCAGCAGGCGGGCGTTGGGCGGGAATGAAAAACTGTTTTTT. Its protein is CASRRALGGNEKLFF.

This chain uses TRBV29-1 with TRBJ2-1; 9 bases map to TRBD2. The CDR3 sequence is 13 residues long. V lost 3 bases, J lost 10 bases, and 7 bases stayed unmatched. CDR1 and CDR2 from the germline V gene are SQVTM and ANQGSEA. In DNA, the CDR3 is TGCAGCGTTGATGTTAGCGGGAGTTCGGAGCAGTTCTTC. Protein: CSVDVSGSSEQFF.

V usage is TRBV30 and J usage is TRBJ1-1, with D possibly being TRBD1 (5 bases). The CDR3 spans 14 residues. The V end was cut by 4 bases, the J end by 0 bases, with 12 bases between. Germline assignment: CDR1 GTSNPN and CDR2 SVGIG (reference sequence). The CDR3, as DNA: TGTGCCTGGACCATCAGGGATATGAACACTGAAGCTTTCTTT. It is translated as CAWTIRDMNTEAFF.

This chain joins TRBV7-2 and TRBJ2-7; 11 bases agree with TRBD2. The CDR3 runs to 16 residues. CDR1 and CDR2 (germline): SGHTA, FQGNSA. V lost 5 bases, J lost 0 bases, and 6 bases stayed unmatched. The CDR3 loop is CASSQLAGASSYEQYF. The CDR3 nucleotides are TGTGCCAGCAGCCAACTAGCGGGAGCCTCCTCCTACGAGCAGTACTTC.

Here the CDR3 DNA reads TGCGCCAGCAGTGTACATAATCAGCCCCAGCATTTT. This codes for CASSVHNQPQHF. V gene TRBV10-2 combines with J gene TRBJ1-5; D remains unclear. This CDR3 spans 12 amino acids. V shed 4 bases and J shed 4 bases, with 5 bases lying between them. In germline, CDR1 is WSHSY, CDR2 SAAADI.

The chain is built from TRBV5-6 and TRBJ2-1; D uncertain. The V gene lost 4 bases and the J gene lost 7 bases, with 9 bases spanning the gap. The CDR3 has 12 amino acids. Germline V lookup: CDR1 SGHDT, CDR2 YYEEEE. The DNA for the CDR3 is TGTGCCAGCAGCCAAAGCCGGAATGAGCAGTTCTTC. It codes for CASSQSRNEQFF. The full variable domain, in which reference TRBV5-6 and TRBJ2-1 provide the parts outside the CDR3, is DAGVTQSPTHLIKTRGQQVTLRCSPKSGHDTVSWYQQALGQGPQFIFQYYEEEERQRGNFPDRFSGHQFPNYSSELNVNALLLGDSALYLCASSQSRNEQFFGPGTRLTVL.

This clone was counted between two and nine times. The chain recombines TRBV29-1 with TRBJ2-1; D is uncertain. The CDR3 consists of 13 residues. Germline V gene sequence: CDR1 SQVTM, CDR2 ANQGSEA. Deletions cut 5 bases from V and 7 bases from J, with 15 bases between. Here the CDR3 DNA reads TGCAGCGTTATTCCGGGTAGGTTTAATGAGCAGTTCTTC. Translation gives CSVIPGRFNEQFF.

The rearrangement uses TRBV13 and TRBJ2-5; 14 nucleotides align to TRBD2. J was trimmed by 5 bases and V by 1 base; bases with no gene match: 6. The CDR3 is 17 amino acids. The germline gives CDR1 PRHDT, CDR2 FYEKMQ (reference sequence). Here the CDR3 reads CASSLATSGRAGETQYF. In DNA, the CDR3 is TGTGCCAGCAGCTTAGCGACTAGCGGGAGGGCCGGGGAGACCCAGTACTTC.

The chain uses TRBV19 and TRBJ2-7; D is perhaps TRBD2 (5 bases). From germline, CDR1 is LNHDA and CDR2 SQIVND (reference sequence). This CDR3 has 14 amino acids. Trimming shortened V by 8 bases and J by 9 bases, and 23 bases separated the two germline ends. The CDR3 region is CASRSHSEKGVQYF. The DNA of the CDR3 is TGTGCCAGTCGCTCTCATAGCGAGAAAGGCGTGCAGTACTTC.

The CDR3 protein is CASSIGDFSNTGELFF. For the CDR3, the DNA is TGTGCCAGCAGCATTGGGGACTTTAGTAACACCGGGGAGCTGTTTTTT. This chain joins TRBV9 and TRBJ2-2; a possible D gene is TRBD2 (6 bases). Germline V CDR1 and CDR2: SGDLS, YYNGEE. The CDR3 length is 16 residues. V was clipped by 4 bases and J by 2 bases, with 15 bases between them.

CDR3 amino acids: CSVLADRVYTEAFF. CDR3 DNA: TGCAGCGTCTTAGCGGACAGGGTTTACACTGAAGCTTTCTTT. This chain connects TRBV29-1 to TRBJ1-1, with 8 bases lining up with TRBD1. Germline CDR1 SQVTM, CDR2 ANQGSEA. The CDR3 totals 14 residues. With 6 bases clipped from V and 3 bases from J, the junction kept 9 bases outside the gene matches. The entire variable domain, with the rest obtained from reference TRBV29-1 and TRBJ1-1, is as follows: SAVISQKPSRDICQRGTSLTIQCQVDSQVTMMFWYRQQPGQSLTLIATANQGSEATYESGFVIDKFPISRPNLTFSTLTVSNMSPEDSSIYLCSVLADRVYTEAFFGQGTRLTVV.

The CDR3 DNA reads as TGTGCCAGTAGCGACAGGACGAGCAATCAGCCCCAGCATTTT. Translating it yields CASSDRTSNQPQHF. The J gene is TRBJ1-5, the V gene TRBV19, with a tentative D call TRBD1 (6 bases). Trimming took 6 bases from V and 1 from J, leaving 10 bases between them. The CDR3 extends over 14 amino acids. Germline CDR1 is LNHDA and CDR2 is SQIVND (reference sequence).